This T cell receptor beta chain came from a study of cytomegalovirus exposure and HLA in healthy donors. Study-wide results and caveats: For cytomegalovirus status, the classifier reportedly gave diagnoses with high specificity and sensitivity. Sequencing had likely introduced a cluster of highly shared sequence variants as an artifact.

Concerning this clone itself: Antigen specificity is unknown.

The PCR made use of 60 Vbeta and 13 Jbeta primers. The data were produced by immunoSEQ multiplex PCR, yet TCRdb's version contains in-frame clones alone and is incomplete. Of 80,000 to 95,000 clones listed, about three quarters are singletons. The CDR3 sequence is 13 residues long. Trimming stripped 2 bases from V and 4 bases from J, with 9 bases between. Germline V gene sequence: CDR1 SGDLS, CDR2 YYNGEE. Sequencing was done on a sample of PBMCs. The chain is built from TRBV9 and TRBJ1-1, with D tentatively TRBD1 (6 bases). The origin of this receptor is a woman in her forties or fifties in good health and CMV-seropositive. The CDR3, as DNA: TGTGCCAGCAGCGTCAGGGGCGGCACTGAAGCTTTCTTT. Translation gives CASSVRGGTEAFF.